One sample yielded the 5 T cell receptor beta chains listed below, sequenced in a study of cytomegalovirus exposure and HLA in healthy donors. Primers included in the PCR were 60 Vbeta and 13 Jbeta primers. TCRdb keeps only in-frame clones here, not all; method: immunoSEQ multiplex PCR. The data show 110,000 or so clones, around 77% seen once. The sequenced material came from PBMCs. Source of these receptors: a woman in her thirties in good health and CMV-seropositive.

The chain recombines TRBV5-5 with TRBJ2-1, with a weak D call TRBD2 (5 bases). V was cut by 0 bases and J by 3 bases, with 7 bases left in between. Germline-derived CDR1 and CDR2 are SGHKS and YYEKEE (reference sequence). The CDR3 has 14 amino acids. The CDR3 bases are TGTGCCAGCAGCTTGGGGGGAGACTACAATGAGCAGTTCTTC. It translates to CASSLGGDYNEQFF.

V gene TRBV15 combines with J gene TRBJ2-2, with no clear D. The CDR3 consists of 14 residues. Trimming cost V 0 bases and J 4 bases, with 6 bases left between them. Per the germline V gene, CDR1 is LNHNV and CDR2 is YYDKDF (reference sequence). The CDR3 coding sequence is TGTGCCACCAGCAGAGAACGAGCCACCGGGGAGCTGTTTTTT. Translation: CATSRERATGELFF.

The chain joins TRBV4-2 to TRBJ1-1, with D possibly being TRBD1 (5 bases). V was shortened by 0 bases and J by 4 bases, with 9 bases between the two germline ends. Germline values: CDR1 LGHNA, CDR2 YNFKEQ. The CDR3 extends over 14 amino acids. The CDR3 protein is CASSQEGGGTEAFF. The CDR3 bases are TGTGCCAGCAGCCAAGAGGGCGGGGGCACTGAAGCTTTCTTT.

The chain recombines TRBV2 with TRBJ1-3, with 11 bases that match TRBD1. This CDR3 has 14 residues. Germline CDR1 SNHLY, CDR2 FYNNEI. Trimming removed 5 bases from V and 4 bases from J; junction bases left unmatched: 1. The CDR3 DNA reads TGTGCCAGCAGTAGGACAGGGGGCGGAAACACCATATATTTT. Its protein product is CASSRTGGGNTIYF.

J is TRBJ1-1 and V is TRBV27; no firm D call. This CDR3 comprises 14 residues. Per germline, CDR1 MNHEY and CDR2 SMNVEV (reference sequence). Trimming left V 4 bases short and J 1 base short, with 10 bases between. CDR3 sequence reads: CASSYGGPNTEAFF. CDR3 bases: TGTGCCAGCAGTTATGGAGGCCCGAACACTGAAGCTTTCTTT.